The TCR beta chain described here comes from a study of T cell repertoires in breast cancer (dated by TCRdb to the mid-2010s). Study-level background: Tumors, lymph nodes and peripheral blood lymphocytes from breast cancer patients were profiled in the study, along with peripheral blood from healthy control donors. Given the low mutational burden of breast cancer and the rarity of common mutations in breast cancer, it was reasoned that TCRs shared between breast cancer patients would target shared antigens. Nine healthy donors, of an age range similar to that of the patients, were included as controls. On average, sequencing produced roughly 500,000 sequences per sample and 8 to 10 reads per input cell. Tumor-free lymph nodes were processed with no enzymatic digestion, and blood samples were separated using Ficoll. ER+/PR+ status was present in the majority of the 20 or so patient tumors that were analyzed for shared TCRs. Tumors and tumor-involved lymph nodes were minced, digested with Liberase and DNase, and then passed through 70-um and 40-um filters. Results the study describes overall, beyond this receptor: TRBV7 predominated among the shared TCRs, which could possibly reflect tumor recognition or a mispriming bias from eight TRBV7 primers. Around 20 TCR pairs were shared across seven or more patient tumors and were rarely found in control blood, which suggests possible tumor specificity. Shared TCRs were encoded by various nucleotide sequences, which suggests selection and expansion based on antigen. About fourfold more TCRs were shared with matched tumor repertoires by tumor-involved sentinel lymph nodes than by tumor-free nodes (around 8.2% versus 1.8%). Genuine antitumor clones may have been missed because singleton TCRs were discarded and only part of each tumor was sampled. Emulsion RT-PCR was considered qualitative rather than quantitative, since transcript abundance and primer differences skewed clone recovery.

Note on this clonotype: The antigen it binds to is not known. The input lacks base qualities; no much larger clone sits a single base away.

Sequences LNHDA (CDR1) and SQIVND (CDR2) are obtained from the germline V gene (reference sequence). Trimming takes 1 base from V and 5 bases from J, and the germline ends sit 8 bases apart. Its CDR3 holds 13 amino acids, cysteine through phenylalanine. The read is trimmed to its CDR3 DNA, 39 bases read in frame from base 1. The library was prepared using emulsion pairing. Unpaired genes were suppressed by a second nested PCR containing blocking oligos, after which a third nested PCR added Illumina adaptors and barcodes. Each emulsion RT-PCR master mix held roughly 4,500-260,000 T cells and included C-region, Stepout and V-region primers. The emulsions were generated using the Micellula Emulsion and Purification Kit, and the RT-PCR was run with Qiagen OneStep RT-PCR reagents. The pooled libraries were sequenced on an Illumina MiSeq using paired-end 2 x 250 reads. In the source study's methods: In Galaxy, read pairs were joined and then clipped at the engineered overlap into separate alpha and beta files, and any unclipped reads were discarded. Alpha-beta pairs were assigned with CompleteTCR, a MiTCR-based pipeline that links chains sharing read cluster identifiers using an R script. TCR sequences that were observed only once, about 1-3.2% of the total, were removed as potential sequencing errors. TCRdb reanalyzed the raw reads on its own, using fastp at Q25 for trimming and MiXCR for clone calling, and kept in-frame beta chains. Entries are consolidated by CDR3 protein sequence, retaining the most common genes and DNA. These V and J calls originate from TCRdb's pipeline instead of the authors' own analysis. The sample profile shows nearly 40,000 distinct CDR3 sequences; about 50% of them were found once. The ten most abundant clones make up 50% to 65% of the sample.

To analyze paired alpha-beta TCRs of CD8+ T cells, the study used an expanded emulsion RT-PCR method with primers covering all TCR V genes. CD8+ T cells were isolated with a CD8 positive selection kit and were then incubated overnight in approximately 10 IU/mL IL-2 prior to emulsion RT-PCR. Source material: CD8+ T cells. The rearranged segments are TRBV19 and TRBJ1-1; the D gene cannot be named for sure. The source of this sequence is a pool of human donors with breast cancer or a healthy control (not recorded which). CDR3 reads: CASSIGSETEAFF. The nucleotides are TGTGCCAGTAGTATAGGATCGGAGACTGAAGCTTTCTTT. With the rest looked up from the reference TRBV19 and TRBJ1-1 genes rather than sequenced, the full variable domain is DGGITQSPKYLFRKEGQNVTLSCEQNLNHDAMYWYRQDPGQGLRLIYYSQIVNDFQKGDIAEGYSVSREKKESFPLTVTSAQKNPTAFYLCASSIGSETEAFFGQGTRLTVV.